This record concerns one TCR beta chain sequence. This sample was included in a study of technical replicates of blood from a few donors. Measured with immunoSEQ multiplex PCR; TCRdb has only the in-frame clones, and not every one. Among tens of thousands of clones, roughly 90% were seen once, and the ten largest hold around 0.44%. CDR1 SGDLS and CDR2 YYNGEE come from the germline V gene. The CDR3 consists of 16 residues. V lost 0 bases to trimming and J lost 1 base; unmatched junction nucleotides: 7. This sequence originates from a human donor in good health. Sequenced input: T cells isolated from PBMCs. The V and J genes are TRBV9 and TRBJ2-7; 7 positions agree with TRBD2. DNA of the CDR3: TGTGCCAGCAGCGTAGATCCTAGCGGCATTTCCTACGAGCAGTACTTC. This gives the protein CASSVDPSGISYEQYF.